The rows below give T cell receptor beta chains drawn from one sample of a study of vaccination effects on CD4 cells after COVID-19. Sequenced by immunoSEQ multiplex PCR; TCRdb stores in-frame clones only, minus some. The sample has some 50,000 clones, about 74% seen once. Their antigens remain unidentified. Sequenced material: CD4+ T cells from PBMCs cultured without peptide, taken before COVID-19 vaccination. The receptors here all came from a human donor who had a prior SARS-CoV-2 infection. The CDR3 runs from the conserved cysteine through the conserved F or W. Fields, in order: clone size, J gene, V gene, D gene, CDR3 length, CDR3 DNA, CDR3 protein. D genes are given only for firm matches. Size is stated for part of the rows, as once, few or many counts, or as a class when the clone is expanded.

clone size: -; J gene: TRBJ2-5; V gene: TRBV9; D gene: -; CDR3 length: 15; CDR3 DNA: TGTGCCAGCAGTGAACAGGGATTGGTCCAAGAGACCCAGTACTTC; CDR3 protein: CASSEQGLVQETQYF
clone size: -; J gene: TRBJ1-6; V gene: TRBV2; D gene: TRBD1; CDR3 length: 15; CDR3 DNA: TGTGCCAGCAGTACCTCAGGGGGGTATAATTCACCCCTCCACTTT; CDR3 protein: CASSTSGGYNSPLHF
clone size: -; J gene: TRBJ1-2; V gene: TRBV7-9; D gene: TRBD1; CDR3 length: 13; CDR3 DNA: TGTGCCAGCAGCGCCGGACAGGGGCATGGCTACACCTTC; CDR3 protein: CASSAGQGHGYTF
clone size: -; J gene: TRBJ2-5; V gene: TRBV27; D gene: TRBD1; CDR3 length: 14; CDR3 DNA: TGTGCCAGCAGCCGGACAGGGGGCTTGGAGACCCAGTACTTC; CDR3 protein: CASSRTGGLETQYF
clone size: -; J gene: TRBJ1-4; V gene: TRBV4-2; D gene: -; CDR3 length: 14; CDR3 DNA: TGTGCCAGCAGCCGCAATAAACTAAATGAAAAACTGTTTTTT; CDR3 protein: CASSRNKLNEKLFF
clone size: -; J gene: TRBJ2-4; V gene: TRBV19; D gene: TRBD2; CDR3 length: 16; CDR3 DNA: TGTGCCAGTAGTATTCAGGGTAGCGGGAGGCAGAACATTCAGTACTTC; CDR3 protein: CASSIQGSGRQNIQYF
clone size: few; J gene: TRBJ2-1; V gene: TRBV24-1; D gene: TRBD1; CDR3 length: 17; CDR3 DNA: TGTGCCACCAGTGGGCCCCGGCTCAGGGGGCGCGACGATGAGCAGTTCTTC; CDR3 protein: CATSGPRLRGRDDEQFF
clone size: -; J gene: TRBJ2-1; V gene: TRBV11-2; D gene: TRBD1; CDR3 length: 16; CDR3 DNA: TGTGCCAGCAGCCAAACTAACAGGGGAACCTACAATGAGCAGTTCTTC; CDR3 protein: CASSQTNRGTYNEQFF
clone size: few; J gene: TRBJ2-1; V gene: TRBV7-9; D gene: -; CDR3 length: 15; CDR3 DNA: TGTGCCAGCAGCTTTGGGGAGATCTTCGACAATGAGCAGTTCTTC; CDR3 protein: CASSFGEIFDNEQFF
clone size: -; J gene: TRBJ2-7; V gene: TRBV12-3/TRBV12-4; D gene: -; CDR3 length: 13; CDR3 DNA: TGTGCCAGCAGACCGCAGGGAAGCTACGAGCAGTACTTC; CDR3 protein: CASRPQGSYEQYF
clone size: -; J gene: TRBJ2-7; V gene: TRBV10-3; D gene: -; CDR3 length: 14; CDR3 DNA: TGTGCCATCAGTGAGGCCGGGACAAGCCGATGGCAGTACTTC; CDR3 protein: CAISEAGTSRWQYF
clone size: few; J gene: TRBJ2-3; V gene: TRBV7-3; D gene: TRBD2; CDR3 length: 14; CDR3 DNA: TGTGCCAGCAGTCAACTAGCGGGGAAAGATACGCAGTATTTT; CDR3 protein: CASSQLAGKDTQYF
clone size: few; J gene: TRBJ1-2; V gene: TRBV3-1/TRBV3-2; D gene: TRBD1; CDR3 length: 15; CDR3 DNA: TGTGCCAGCAGGCCCCGGGACAGGGGTGGCTATGGCTACACCTTC; CDR3 protein: CASRPRDRGGYGYTF
clone size: -; J gene: TRBJ2-5; V gene: TRBV6-5; D gene: TRBD2; CDR3 length: 14; CDR3 DNA: TGTGCCAGCAAGCCAGCGGGAGGGCCGGAGACCCAGTACTTC; CDR3 protein: CASKPAGGPETQYF
clone size: -; J gene: TRBJ1-4; V gene: TRBV10-3; D gene: -; CDR3 length: 13; CDR3 DNA: TGTGCCATCAGTGAGACAGCCCATGAAAAACTGTTTTTT; CDR3 protein: CAISETAHEKLFF
clone size: -; J gene: TRBJ1-5; V gene: TRBV19; D gene: TRBD1; CDR3 length: 14; CDR3 DNA: TGTGCCAGTAGCGGGACAGCAACCAATCAGCCCCAGCATTTT; CDR3 protein: CASSGTATNQPQHF
clone size: -; J gene: TRBJ1-1; V gene: TRBV14; D gene: TRBD1; CDR3 length: 13; CDR3 DNA: TGTGCCAGCAGGCGGACAGGGGACACTGAAGCTTTCTTT; CDR3 protein: CASRRTGDTEAFF
clone size: -; J gene: TRBJ2-7; V gene: TRBV18; D gene: TRBD1; CDR3 length: 15; CDR3 DNA: TGTGCCAGCTCGTCCGGGACAGTCAACTCCTACGAGCAGTACTTC; CDR3 protein: CASSSGTVNSYEQYF
clone size: -; J gene: TRBJ1-1; V gene: TRBV6-2/TRBV6-3; D gene: -; CDR3 length: 17; CDR3 DNA: TGTGCCAGCAGTTACTCGAGTAAGGACAGCTGGAACACTGAAGCTTTCTTT; CDR3 protein: CASSYSSKDSWNTEAFF
clone size: once; J gene: TRBJ2-3; V gene: TRBV7-2; D gene: -; CDR3 length: 16; CDR3 DNA: TGTGCCAGCAGCCCCTCGCGTCGCGGAGTCACAGATACGCAGTATTTT; CDR3 protein: CASSPSRRGVTDTQYF
clone size: few; J gene: TRBJ2-7; V gene: TRBV20-1; D gene: -; CDR3 length: 14; CDR3 DNA: TGCAGTGCTAGTAAGGAGGGTTTGGGCTACGAGCAGTACTTC; CDR3 protein: CSASKEGLGYEQYF
clone size: once; J gene: TRBJ2-5; V gene: TRBV5-1; D gene: -; CDR3 length: 15; CDR3 DNA: TGCGCCAGCAGCTTGTCCGCAGGGCGTGTGGAGACCCAGTACTTC; CDR3 protein: CASSLSAGRVETQYF
clone size: -; J gene: TRBJ1-1; V gene: TRBV24-1; D gene: TRBD1; CDR3 length: 15; CDR3 DNA: TGTGCCACCAGTGATTCACGGACAGGAGGAACTGAAGCTTTCTTT; CDR3 protein: CATSDSRTGGTEAFF
clone size: -; J gene: TRBJ2-2; V gene: TRBV3-1/TRBV3-2; D gene: -; CDR3 length: 13; CDR3 DNA: TGTGCCAGCAGCCAACAAAACACCGGGGAGCTGTTTTTT; CDR3 protein: CASSQQNTGELFF
clone size: -; J gene: TRBJ2-5; V gene: TRBV24-1; D gene: -; CDR3 length: 14; CDR3 DNA: TGTGCCTCGACTAAGCGGAGCGAAGAGGGGGCCCAGTACTTC; CDR3 protein: CASTKRSEEGAQYF
clone size: once; J gene: TRBJ1-1; V gene: TRBV15; D gene: -; CDR3 length: 14; CDR3 DNA: TGTGCCACCAGCAGGGCGGGGTTTAACACTGAAGCTTTCTTT; CDR3 protein: CATSRAGFNTEAFF
clone size: -; J gene: TRBJ2-6; V gene: TRBV19; D gene: -; CDR3 length: 19; CDR3 DNA: TGTGCCAGTAGTATAGTACCGGCACAGGGCCTCTCTGGGGCCAACGTCCTGACTTTC; CDR3 protein: CASSIVPAQGLSGANVLTF
clone size: -; J gene: TRBJ2-1; V gene: TRBV14; D gene: -; CDR3 length: 14; CDR3 DNA: TGTGCCAGCAGCCCCCTGAGGGGATACAATGAGCAGTTCTTC; CDR3 protein: CASSPLRGYNEQFF
clone size: -; J gene: TRBJ1-2; V gene: TRBV15; D gene: -; CDR3 length: 12; CDR3 DNA: TGTGCCACCAGCTTAAGGGGTTATGGCTACACCTTC; CDR3 protein: CATSLRGYGYTF
clone size: few; J gene: TRBJ1-6; V gene: TRBV7-8; D gene: -; CDR3 length: 15; CDR3 DNA: TGTGCCAGCAGCTTAATGGGGGGTCGGAATTCACCCCTCCACTTT; CDR3 protein: CASSLMGGRNSPLHF
clone size: once; J gene: TRBJ2-7; V gene: TRBV10-3; D gene: TRBD1; CDR3 length: 14; CDR3 DNA: TGTGCCACCCATGGACAGGGAAGCTCCTACGAGCAGTACTTC; CDR3 protein: CATHGQGSSYEQYF
clone size: -; J gene: TRBJ2-7; V gene: TRBV2; D gene: TRBD2; CDR3 length: 15; CDR3 DNA: TGTGCCAGCAGTGAAAGACTAGCGGGAGGAGTAGGGCAGTACTTC; CDR3 protein: CASSERLAGGVGQYF
clone size: -; J gene: TRBJ1-6; V gene: TRBV5-4; D gene: TRBD1; CDR3 length: 16; CDR3 DNA: TGTGCCAGCAACCTCGACACCGGGACAGGGGCGACACCCCTCCACTTT; CDR3 protein: CASNLDTGTGATPLHF
clone size: -; J gene: TRBJ1-4; V gene: TRBV9; D gene: -; CDR3 length: 15; CDR3 DNA: TGTGCCAGCAGCGCCTCCGGCAGGGCGGATGAAAAACTGTTTTTT; CDR3 protein: CASSASGRADEKLFF
clone size: once; J gene: TRBJ2-7; V gene: TRBV18; D gene: TRBD1; CDR3 length: 14; CDR3 DNA: TGTGCCAGCTCACCCACAGGGGGATCCTACGAGCAGTACTTC; CDR3 protein: CASSPTGGSYEQYF
clone size: -; J gene: TRBJ2-5; V gene: TRBV30; D gene: -; CDR3 length: 12; CDR3 DNA: TGTGCCTGGAGTGAACAGGGACAGACCCAGTACTTC; CDR3 protein: CAWSEQGQTQYF
clone size: -; J gene: TRBJ2-5; V gene: TRBV5-6; D gene: TRBD1; CDR3 length: 13; CDR3 DNA: TGTGCCAGCAGCTTGACAGGGGAAGAGACCCAGTACTTC; CDR3 protein: CASSLTGEETQYF
clone size: -; J gene: TRBJ2-1; V gene: TRBV5-1; D gene: TRBD2; CDR3 length: 14; CDR3 DNA: TGCGCCAGCAGCCCAGGACTAGCCTCCAATGAGCAGTTCTTC; CDR3 protein: CASSPGLASNEQFF
clone size: -; J gene: TRBJ1-5; V gene: TRBV2; D gene: -; CDR3 length: 13; CDR3 DNA: TGTGCCAGCAGTGACAGGGGTGGACAGCCCCAGCATTTT; CDR3 protein: CASSDRGGQPQHF
clone size: once; J gene: TRBJ2-3; V gene: TRBV6-2/TRBV6-3; D gene: TRBD2; CDR3 length: 16; CDR3 DNA: TGTGCCAGCAGTACAGGGCTTAGCGGGAGTGGAGATACGCAGTATTTT; CDR3 protein: CASSTGLSGSGDTQYF
clone size: -; J gene: TRBJ1-1; V gene: TRBV5-6; D gene: -; CDR3 length: 14; CDR3 DNA: TGTGCCAGCAGCTTGGCCCGGGTTGGGGCTGAAGCTTTCTTT; CDR3 protein: CASSLARVGAEAFF
clone size: -; J gene: TRBJ2-1; V gene: TRBV6-6; D gene: -; CDR3 length: 13; CDR3 DNA: TGTGCCAGCAGTTACTCTCTAAACAATGAGCAGTTCTTC; CDR3 protein: CASSYSLNNEQFF
clone size: -; J gene: TRBJ2-1; V gene: TRBV5-1; D gene: -; CDR3 length: 15; CDR3 DNA: TGCGCCAGCAGCTTGCTTGGGTCCGCACTCAATGAGCAGTTCTTC; CDR3 protein: CASSLLGSALNEQFF
clone size: -; J gene: TRBJ1-2; V gene: TRBV6-5; D gene: -; CDR3 length: 13; CDR3 DNA: TGTGCCAGCAGTCGGGACGCGGCGGGGGGCTACACCTTC; CDR3 protein: CASSRDAAGGYTF
clone size: few; J gene: TRBJ1-6; V gene: TRBV11-2; D gene: -; CDR3 length: 13; CDR3 DNA: TGTGCCAGCAGCTCCTCCCGAGAGTCACCCCTCCACTTT; CDR3 protein: CASSSSRESPLHF
clone size: -; J gene: TRBJ1-2; V gene: TRBV5-4; D gene: -; CDR3 length: 13; CDR3 DNA: TGTGCCAGCAGCCACCAAACAGGCAATGGCTACACCTTC; CDR3 protein: CASSHQTGNGYTF
clone size: -; J gene: TRBJ1-1; V gene: TRBV4-3; D gene: -; CDR3 length: 15; CDR3 DNA: TGCGCCAGCAGCCAAGATTCCGGCTTCGACACTGAAGCTTTCTTT; CDR3 protein: CASSQDSGFDTEAFF